One sample yielded the 8 T cell receptor beta chains listed below, sequenced in a study of T cell clonality in common variable immunodeficiency. Findings of the study overall: Fewer deletions and N-nucleotide insertions were reportedly seen in common variable immunodeficiency TCR beta sequences.

No antigen has been identified for these receptors. Sequencing used immunoSEQ multiplex PCR; TCRdb keeps in-frame clones, though not all of them. The record shows around 19,000 clones for this sample, with no singletons present. The material sequenced was peripheral blood mononuclear cells. These receptors were collected from a human donor with common variable immunodeficiency.

Concerning this clone: Read data end 3 residues before the CDR3 end; the end is taken from the germline J gene. The V gene is TRBV2, the J gene TRBJ2-3; weak D call: TRBD2 (6 bases). The CDR3 totals 15 residues. Looked up from germline, CDR1 is SNHLY and CDR2 is FYNNEI. V lost 4 bases to trimming and J lost 6 bases, with 17 bases between them. The CDR3 here is CASSGLGTIDDTQYF. The sequenced part of the CDR3 DNA is TGTGCCAGCAGTGGACTAGGTACCATTGACGATACG.

A remark on this clone: From the germline J gene comes the end of the CDR3, since the read stops 3 residues before it. This chain joins TRBV19 and TRBJ1-2; the D gene is possibly TRBD1 (6 bases). Germline CDR1 LNHDA, CDR2 SQIVND (reference sequence). V lost 0 bases and J 7 bases, leaving 15 bases between the germline ends. The CDR3 length is 15 residues. The CDR3 bases that were read are TGTGCCAGTAGTATAGATATATACAGGGCGAGTGGC. Translation: CASSIDIYRASG. The CDR3 as a whole reads CASSIDIYRASGYTF.

This clone has a handful of counts. Read coverage stops 3 residues before the CDR3 terminus; the germline J gene supplies the remainder. The chain recombines TRBV7-3 with TRBJ2-7; weak D call: TRBD2 (7 bases). V was cut by 2 bases and J by 6 bases, with 23 bases left in between. Germline CDR1 SGHTA, CDR2 FQGTGA. There are 17 residues in the CDR3. CDR3 bases read: TGTGCCAGCAGCTTATTCGGGGGGCCCGTTCTTCGTGTCGAG. This translates into CASSLFGGPVLRVE. The full CDR3 sequence reads CASSLFGGPVLRVEQYF.

Ten or more counts support this clone. The read halts 3 residues ahead of the CDR3 end, with the missing end drawn from the germline J gene. J is TRBJ2-7 and V is TRBV4-1, with a possible D match to TRBD1 (6 bases). The CDR3 is made up of 16 amino acids. Trimming took 4 bases from V and 3 from J, leaving 19 bases between them. Germline CDR1 is MGHRA and CDR2 is YSYEKL. The DNA read from the CDR3 is TGCGCCAGCAGCCTTCACTCGGACAGCGCCTTCTACGAG. It is translated as CASSLHSDSAFYE. The entire CDR3 is CASSLHSDSAFYEQYF.

This clone occurred many times. The read is 3 residues too short to cover the CDR3 end, so that end is filled in from the germline J gene. The chain couples TRBV4-1 to TRBJ2-3, with D possibly matching TRBD2 (7 bases). The length of the CDR3 is 11 residues. With 8 bases removed from V and 6 bases from J, the gap between germline ends came to 9 bases. Germline V gives CDR1 MGHRA, CDR2 YSYEKL. The CDR3 sequence is CASAGADTQYF. The CDR3 bases that were read are TGCGCCAGCGCGGGGGCCGATACG.

This clone was counted many times. The read ends 3 residues early relative to the CDR3; the germline J gene fills the gap. This chain uses TRBV19 with TRBJ2-3, with 10 positions matching TRBD2. The CDR3 is made up of 16 amino acids. V trimming: 5 bases; J trimming: 2 bases; junction bases outside the gene matches: 7. Per germline, CDR1 LNHDA and CDR2 SQIVND (reference sequence). CDR3 DNA, as far as it was read: TGTGCCAGTAGTCTCCTAGCGGGGGCCTCCACAGATACG. Translated, it gives CASSLLAGASTDT. The CDR3, in full, reads CASSLLAGASTDTQYF.

The table lists this clone with many counts. The read ends 3 residues early relative to the CDR3; the germline J gene fills the gap. The rearrangement uses TRBV5-4 and TRBJ1-1, with 8 bases identical to TRBD1. CDR1 is SGHNT, CDR2 YYREEE, per germline (reference sequence). The CDR3 length is 15 residues. The ends lost 0 bases at V and 0 bases at J; junction bases unmatched: 1. Incomplete CDR3 DNA: TGTGCCAGCAGCTTGGGACAGGGGTTGAACACTGAA. Amino acids: CASSLGQGLNTE. The full CDR3 sequence reads CASSLGQGLNTEAFF.

This clone showed up many times. The read terminates 3 residues ahead of where the CDR3 ends, so the germline J gene completes it. This rearrangement joins TRBV6-2 or TRBV6-3 to TRBJ2-5; D may be TRBD2 (5 bases). V lost 6 bases and J lost 1, with 15 bases in between. This CDR3 has 15 amino acids. Germline V gives CDR1 MNHEY, CDR2 SVGEGT. The CDR3 DNA, read in part, is TGTGCCAGCAGGCCTCCAGCGGAACCCCAAGAGACC. Protein: CASRPPAEPQET. The full CDR3 sequence reads CASRPPAEPQETQYF.